These T cell receptor beta chains were read from a single sample in a study of long-term antiretroviral therapy in people with HIV. Measured with immunoSEQ multiplex PCR; TCRdb has only the in-frame clones, and not every one. The sample consists of about 25,000 clones, around 81% of them appearing once. The sequences come from unsorted PBMCs, collected at the start of antiretroviral therapy, before treatment. Every receptor here comes from a young woman with HIV. Each CDR3 is given with its conserved first and last residue. The D gene is left open where the match is weak. Expanded clones are given a class, and other clones once, few, many or no size at all.

j_call	v_call	clone_size	d_call	cdr3_aa	cdr3_nt
TRBJ2-3	TRBV7-2	.	TRBD2	CASSPGAAGGPTDTQYF	TGTGCCAGCAGCCCAGGGGCGGCGGGGGGGCCTACAGATACGCAGTATTTT
TRBJ1-3	TRBV5-1	few	.	CASSLDRVGNTIYF	TGCGCCAGCAGCTTGGACAGGGTTGGAAACACCATATATTTT
TRBJ1-4	TRBV18	.	.	CASSPRTGEKLFF	TGTGCCAGCTCACCGAGGACGGGCGAAAAACTGTTTTTT
TRBJ1-3	TRBV2	.	.	CASIRSGNTIYF	TGTGCCAGCATTAGGTCTGGAAACACCATATATTTT
TRBJ1-2	TRBV30	.	.	CAWIPPTSYGYTF	TGTGCCTGGATCCCCCCGACCTCCTATGGCTACACCTTC
TRBJ2-2	TRBV5-1	few	.	CASSRGPPNTGELFF	TGCGCCAGCAGCCGCGGGCCCCCGAACACCGGGGAGCTGTTTTTT
TRBJ2-3	TRBV7-9	.	.	CASSFRRGSTDTQYF	TGTGCCAGCAGCTTTCGACGGGGGAGCACAGATACGCAGTATTTT
TRBJ2-7	TRBV7-9	.	TRBD1	CASSFVQGSSFEQYF	TGTGCCAGCAGCTTTGTACAGGGGTCCTCCTTCGAGCAGTACTTC
TRBJ2-3	TRBV4-1	few	.	CASRGWETATDTQYF	TGCGCCAGCAGGGGGTGGGAGACAGCCACAGATACGCAGTATTTT
TRBJ1-1	TRBV1	.	.	CTSSRGVGPAFF	TGCACCAGCAGCCGGGGAGTGGGGCCGGCTTTCTTT
TRBJ2-2	TRBV18	.	TRBD2	CASSSGLAGALTGELFF	TGTGCCAGCTCATCAGGACTAGCGGGGGCCCTTACCGGGGAGCTGTTTTTT
TRBJ2-1	TRBV28	.	.	CASSLLGGTYNEQFF	TGTGCCAGCAGTTTATTGGGCGGGACATACAATGAGCAGTTCTTC
TRBJ2-3	TRBV27	.	TRBD2	CASRAGEGTDTQYF	TGTGCCAGCAGAGCGGGAGAGGGCACAGATACGCAGTATTTT
TRBJ1-1	TRBV2	.	.	CASIKQEGFISDGAFF	TGTGCCAGCATAAAACAGGAGGGTTTTATTTCGGATGGAGCTTTCTTT
TRBJ1-4	TRBV29-1	.	TRBD1	CSVAGQGDVNEKLFF	TGCAGCGTTGCGGGACAGGGGGATGTTAATGAAAAACTGTTTTTT
TRBJ2-7	TRBV5-4	medium-sized	.	CASSLYGSYEQYF	TGTGCCAGCAGCTTGTACGGCTCCTACGAGCAGTACTTC
TRBJ2-3	TRBV10-3	.	TRBD1	CATQGADTQYF	TGTGCCACCCAGGGGGCCGATACGCAGTATTTT
TRBJ2-4	TRBV27	few	.	CASSLNGGNSQRDIQYF	TGTGCCAGCTCTTTAAACGGGGGAAATAGCCAAAGGGACATTCAGTACTTC
TRBJ2-1	TRBV30	.	.	CAWDLPWGEQFF	TGTGCCTGGGATCTTCCCTGGGGTGAGCAGTTCTTC
TRBJ1-5	TRBV25-1	medium-sized	TRBD1	CASSARDRGPSANQPQHF	TGTGCCAGCAGTGCCCGGGACAGGGGGCCCTCTGCCAATCAGCCCCAGCATTTT
TRBJ2-7	TRBV27	once	.	CASSPKMDYEQYF	TGTGCCAGCAGTCCAAAAATGGACTACGAGCAGTACTTC
TRBJ2-3	TRBV11-3	.	TRBD2	CASSKRGSGGGTDTQYF	TGTGCCAGCAGCAAAAGGGGCAGCGGGGGGGGCACAGATACGCAGTATTTT
TRBJ2-6	TRBV30	few	TRBD1	CARTGDDGANVLTF	TGTGCCAGGACAGGGGATGACGGGGCCAACGTCCTGACTTTC
TRBJ2-1	TRBV4-2	once	TRBD1	CASSHSLGQGGYNEQFF	TGTGCCAGCAGCCATTCCCTGGGACAGGGGGGTTACAATGAGCAGTTCTTC
TRBJ2-1	TRBV28	once	.	CASSLLALRDEQFF	TGTGCCAGCAGTTTATTGGCTTTACGGGATGAGCAGTTCTTC
TRBJ2-5	TRBV28	.	.	CASSPPQVVETQYF	TGTGCCAGCAGCCCCCCACAGGTCGTGGAGACCCAGTACTTC
TRBJ1-4	TRBV6-1	.	.	CASSEATGTNEKLFF	TGTGCCAGCAGTGAGGCGACAGGAACTAATGAAAAACTGTTTTTT
TRBJ2-2	TRBV28	.	.	CASSETPTGNTGELFF	TGTGCCAGCAGCGAAACTCCCACAGGGAACACCGGGGAGCTGTTTTTT
TRBJ2-7	TRBV29-1	.	.	CSVEGPRYEQYF	TGCAGCGTTGAGGGACCCCGCTACGAGCAGTACTTC